This T cell receptor (beta chain) was observed in a study of T cell repertoires in ileal Crohn's disease. Study in general: Every patient was operated on for stricturing (approximately 60%) or penetrating (approximately 40%) complications.

Profiled with immunoSEQ multiplex PCR; TCRdb holds only in-frame clones, not every one. The repertoire holds 13,000 to 15,000 clones, roughly 80% seen once, with under 7% in the top ten. There are 19 residues in the CDR3. Losses at the gene ends were 1 base for V and 2 bases for J; bases not matched to a gene: 12. Germline lookup yields CDR1 LNHDA and CDR2 SQIVND (reference sequence). Notes on this clone: Its antigen remains unknown.

Study-level findings and limits: Mucosal expansions were suggested to be mainly CD8 T cells.

The specimen was ileal tissue. The rearrangement joins TRBV19 to TRBJ1-5, with 9 bases lining up with TRBD1. The sequence was obtained from an adult with Crohn's disease. The CDR3 protein is CASSIASFSGQGGNQPQHF. DNA of the CDR3: TGTGCCAGTAGTATAGCCTCATTTTCGGGACAGGGTGGCAATCAGCCCCAGCATTTT.